This T cell receptor (beta chain) was sequenced for a study of identical twins. This clonotype has more than one count but fewer than ten. Its specificity is not known. Carrying unique molecular identifiers, the cDNA also gained a universal primer site through template switching. TCRdb independently ran MiXCR on the 5' RACE reads; one entry per CDR3 protein. The sample contains about 690,000 distinct CDR3 sequences, around 6.1% of which appear only once. Study-wide findings and caveats: The analysis was cross-sectional rather than longitudinal within donors. Partly confounded zero-insertion analyses could result from invariant MAIT and iNKT cells. Carriage of fewer insertions was seen in abundant cord blood beta clonotypes, whereas memory repertoires showed none.

V lost 3 bases to trimming and J lost 3 bases; unmatched junction nucleotides: 12. CDR3 size: 16 residues. Germline CDR1 DFQATT, CDR2 SNEGSKA (reference sequence). The sequence was obtained from a man between 18 and 35 years old in good health. The sequenced sample was naive T cells sorted from blood. The chain is built from TRBV20-1 and TRBJ2-5; 8 bases match TRBD2. The CDR3, as DNA: TGCAGTGCTAGGGCCCTCCGCGGGAGGTGGGAAGAGACCCAGTACTTC. As protein: CSARALRGRWEETQYF.